The source of this T cell receptor (beta chain) is a study of blood T cell repertoires in COVID-19. As for the study in general: COVID-19 samples, acute and convalescent, were from the United States, Italy and Spain.

The germline gives CDR1 LNHDA, CDR2 SQIVND (reference sequence). The CDR3 spans 14 residues. Trimming cost V 7 bases and J 4 bases, with 16 bases left between them. Sequenced by immunoSEQ multiplex PCR; TCRdb stores in-frame clones only, minus some. The sample lists over 150,000 clones, roughly four fifths occurring once. The genes are TRBV19 and TRBJ1-1; D is perhaps TRBD1 (5 bases). Sequenced sample: peripheral blood. The receptor was derived from a man in his 70s with active or convalescent COVID-19. CDR3 sequence reads: CASTWGERGTEAFF. For the CDR3, the DNA is TGTGCCAGTACTTGGGGGGAGAGGGGCACTGAAGCTTTCTTT.